The present T cell receptor (beta chain) was sequenced within a study of T cells after yellow fever vaccination. Looking at the study overall: SMART-Seq v4 Ultra Low Input prepared the low-cell-number fractions.

Germline assignment: CDR1 SGHRS and CDR2 YFSETQ. With 4 bases removed from V and 6 bases from J, the gap between germline ends came to 12 bases. This CDR3 comprises 13 residues. This clonotype was counted a few times. Its antigen is unknown. Study-wide points: A small proportion of clonotypes was detected in both the CD4 and CD8 compartments. Abundant clonotypes from the bulk population could contaminate FACS-sorted repertoires.

TCRdb reprocessed the 5' RACE reads with MiXCR, giving one entry per CDR3 protein. Of under 550,000 distinct CDR3 sequences detected, roughly 22% appear once; the ten largest clones hold about 16%. The origin of this receptor is a man between 18 and 35 years old who received the YFV17D yellow fever vaccine. The rearrangement links TRBV5-1 to TRBJ2-3, with D perhaps matching TRBD1 (6 bases). Source: PBMCs, taken about 20 days after the first yellow fever vaccination. CDR3 loop: CASSDNRVDTQYF. The CDR3 DNA reads as TGCGCCAGCAGCGATAACAGGGTTGATACGCAGTATTTT.